The 31 T cell receptor beta chains in this list originate from one sample, sequenced in a study of cytomegalovirus exposure and HLA in healthy donors. The method was immunoSEQ multiplex PCR; TCRdb's version includes in-frame clones alone and lacks a portion of them. The data show 35,000 to 50,000 clones, approximately 93% seen once. What was sequenced was PBMCs. All receptors derive from a woman aged 18-30 years in good health and CMV-seronegative.

The rearrangement links TRBV7-6 to TRBJ2-3; 8 bases agree with TRBD2. This CDR3 contains 16 residues. From germline, CDR1 is SGHVS and CDR2 FNYEAQ. J was trimmed by 4 bases and V by 1 base; bases with no gene match: 7. The CDR3: CASSLVSGGGADTQYF. CDR3 sequence (DNA): TGTGCCAGCAGCTTAGTATCGGGAGGGGGGGCAGATACGCAGTATTTT.

This chain links TRBV28 with TRBJ2-2; D may be TRBD1 (6 bases). Trimming left V 7 bases short and J 3 bases short, with 18 bases between. The CDR3 spans 16 residues. Germline V CDR1 and CDR2: MDHEN, SYDVKM. The DNA of the CDR3 is TGTGCCAGCATGAGACGACTACAGGGATACACCGGGGAGCTGTTTTTT. It yields the protein CASMRRLQGYTGELFF.

The chain employs TRBV9 and TRBJ2-5; the D is unclear. CDR1 is SGDLS, CDR2 YYNGEE, per germline. The CDR3 runs 17 residues. Trimming left V 0 bases short and J 1 base short, with 16 bases between. The CDR3 sequence: CASSVGFSVGSQETQYF. The CDR3 DNA reads as TGTGCCAGCAGCGTAGGATTTTCTGTGGGCAGCCAAGAGACCCAGTACTTC.

This chain connects TRBV7-2 to TRBJ2-3; possibly TRBD1 for D (5 bases). The CDR3 loop spans 15 amino acids. The germline CDR1 and CDR2 sequences are SGHTA and FQGNSA. Trimming pared 1 base from V and 2 bases from J, leaving 10 bases between. CDR3 sequence: CASSLGQPSTDTQYF. The DNA for the CDR3 is TGTGCCAGCAGCTTAGGACAGCCTTCCACAGATACGCAGTATTTT.

This clone was recorded only once. CDR3: CASSPRGDSNYGYTF. The CDR3 nucleotides read TGTGCCAGCTCACCACGGGGGGACTCTAACTATGGCTACACCTTC. This chain uses TRBV18 with TRBJ1-2; tentative D call: TRBD1 (5 bases). V lost 1 base to trimming and J lost 0 bases, with 9 bases between them. The CDR3 loop spans 15 amino acids. Germline V gene sequence: CDR1 KGHSH, CDR2 LQKENI. The full variable domain, rest sourced from reference TRBV18 and TRBJ1-2, is NAGVMQNPRHLVRRRGQEARLRCSPMKGHSHVYWYRQLPEEGLKFMVYLQKENIIDESGMPKERFSAEFPKEGPSILRIQQVVRGDSAAYFCASSPRGDSNYGYTFGSGTRLTVV.

This chain connects TRBV11-2 to TRBJ1-2; D gene ambiguous. In germline, CDR1 is SGHAT, CDR2 FQNNGV. The CDR3 sequence is 14 residues long. Trimming left V 1 base short and J 3 bases short, with 9 bases between. The CDR3, as DNA: TGTGCCAGCAGCTTAGGGCGGGTATACTATGGCTACACCTTC. This sequence encodes CASSLGRVYYGYTF.

The rearrangement uses TRBV7-3 and TRBJ1-2, with 8 bases aligning to TRBD1. CDR1 is SGHTA, CDR2 FQGTGA, per germline. The trim removed 1 base at V and 6 bases at J, leaving 4 bases unmatched. The CDR3 has 14 residues. DNA of the CDR3: TGTGCCAGCAGCTTAAGCCTGACAGGGGATGGCTACACCTTC. As protein: CASSLSLTGDGYTF.

CDR3 in DNA: TGTGCCAGTATAAGGGGGGACAGGGAGGAAACTGAAGCTTTCTTT. It yields the protein CASIRGDREETEAFF. This chain uses TRBV6-6 with TRBJ1-1; 9 bases align to TRBD1. V dropped 9 bases and J dropped 5; count of bases not matched to a gene: 13. The CDR3 has 15 residues. The germline V gene encodes CDR1 MNHNY and CDR2 SVGAGI (reference sequence).

The rearrangement uses TRBV7-2 and TRBJ2-3, with 8 bases fitting TRBD2. Germline V gene sequence: CDR1 SGHTA, CDR2 FQGNSA. Trimming removed 5 bases from V and 6 bases from J; junction bases left unmatched: 10. This CDR3 has 15 residues. CDR3 amino acids: CASSETPAGADTQYF. CDR3 sequence (DNA): TGTGCCAGCAGCGAAACCCCAGCGGGAGCGGATACGCAGTATTTT.

The chain uses TRBV19 and TRBJ2-5, with 9 bases matching TRBD2. Germline-derived CDR1 and CDR2 are LNHDA and SQIVND (reference sequence). CDR3 size: 15 residues. Unmatched junction bases numbered 11, after V lost 7 bases and J lost 5 bases. CDR3 sequence reads: CASKVGGGARETQYF. The CDR3 nucleotides are TGTGCCAGTAAAGTCGGCGGGGGGGCCAGGGAGACCCAGTACTTC.

V is TRBV5-4 and J is TRBJ1-1, with 11 bases matching TRBD1. Germline trimming cut 4 bases from V and 4 bases from J; bases unmatched to any gene: 6. From germline, CDR1 is SGHNT and CDR2 YYREEE (reference sequence). This CDR3 spans 15 amino acids. The CDR3 DNA follows: TGTGCCAGCAGCGCGGACAGGGGGCGAGGCACTGAAGCTTTCTTT. It specifies CASSADRGRGTEAFF.

This chain connects TRBV20-1 to TRBJ1-2; D is ambiguous. This CDR3 has 11 residues. Trimming removed 6 bases from V and 0 bases from J, with 5 bases in between. Germline loops: CDR1 DFQATT, CDR2 SNEGSKA (reference sequence). The CDR3 sequence: CSALTNYGYTF. The DNA for the CDR3 is TGCAGTGCCCTAACTAACTATGGCTACACCTTC.

The chain employs TRBV5-1 and TRBJ2-1; 11 nucleotides match TRBD2. This CDR3 contains 15 residues. V dropped 5 bases and J dropped 10; count of bases not matched to a gene: 11. Germline V CDR1 and CDR2: SGHRS, YFSETQ. The CDR3, as DNA: TGCGCCAGCAGACTGTCAGCACTAGCGGGAGCCGAGCAGTTCTTC. This sequence encodes CASRLSALAGAEQFF.

The chain couples TRBV28 to TRBJ1-2, with D maybe TRBD1 (5 bases). Germline V CDR1 and CDR2: MDHEN, SYDVKM. There are 14 residues in the CDR3. V was cut by 4 bases and J by 8 bases, with 17 bases left in between. In DNA, the CDR3 is TGTGCCAGCAGTTACGAGGGCTGGAGGGGCGGCTACACCTTC. It specifies CASSYEGWRGGYTF.

The gene calls are TRBV5-6 and TRBJ1-2, with 7 bases matching TRBD1. The CDR3 spans 15 residues. The V and J ends lost 1 base and 0 bases, in that order; junction bases with no gene match: 3. CDR1 and CDR2 (germline): SGHDT, YYEEEE. CDR3 region: CASSLPGGTNYGYTF. In DNA form, the CDR3 reads TGTGCCAGCAGCTTGCCAGGGGGTACTAACTATGGCTACACCTTC.

This clone was recorded a few times. The chain couples TRBV4-2 to TRBJ1-2; D remains ambiguous. Trimming took 0 bases from V and 3 from J, leaving 8 bases between them. CDR3 size: 14 residues. Germline assignment: CDR1 LGHNA and CDR2 YNFKEQ. The CDR3: CASSQELGYYGYTF. For the CDR3, the DNA is TGTGCCAGCAGCCAAGAACTAGGGTACTATGGCTACACCTTC.

V usage is TRBV5-4 and J usage is TRBJ2-1, with 12 bases fitting TRBD2. The CDR3 has 16 residues. V dropped 1 base and J dropped 5; count of bases not matched to a gene: 4. The V gene's germline CDR1 is SGHNT and CDR2 YYREEE (reference sequence). The CDR3 DNA sequence: TGTGCCAGCAGCTTGATTACTAGCGGGGGGAACAATGAGCAGTTCTTC. Its translation: CASSLITSGGNNEQFF.

The rearrangement uses TRBV15 and TRBJ1-1; 8 nucleotides align to TRBD1. Germline values: CDR1 LNHNV, CDR2 YYDKDF (reference sequence). V lost 8 bases and J lost 1; bases outside the gene matches: 15. This CDR3 is built from 17 residues. For the CDR3, the DNA is TGTGCCACCTCCCCTTGGGGAACAGGGGGAAGGAACACTGAAGCTTTCTTT. Protein product: CATSPWGTGGRNTEAFF. Drawing the rest from reference TRBV15 and TRBJ1-1, the complete variable domain is DAMVIQNPRYQVTQFGKPVTLSCSQTLNHNVMYWYQQKSSQAPKLLFHYYDKDFNNEADTPDNFQSRRPNTSFCFLDIRSPGLGDTAMYLCATSPWGTGGRNTEAFFGQGTRLTVV.

This sequence joins TRBV28 and TRBJ2-1, with TRBD2 identical over 7 bases. The ends lost 3 bases at V and 9 bases at J; junction bases unmatched: 11. CDR1 and CDR2 (germline): MDHEN, SYDVKM. CDR3 length: 15 amino acids. Here the CDR3 DNA reads TGTGCCAGCAGTTTTGTGTCGGGAGGCACCTCTGAGCAGTTCTTC. Protein product: CASSFVSGGTSEQFF.

The CDR3 nucleotides are TGCGCCAGCAGCCCAGTGACTAGCGGGACCTACGAGCAGTACTTC. Amino acid sequence: CASSPVTSGTYEQYF. The chain uses TRBV5-1 and TRBJ2-7, with TRBD2 matching 11 bases. CDR3 size: 15 residues. V shed 4 bases, J shed 2 bases, and the junction held 5 bases outside the gene matches. Germline-derived CDR1 and CDR2 are SGHRS and YFSETQ.

This sequence joins TRBV28 and TRBJ2-7; 7 bases are shared with TRBD2. Germline V gives CDR1 MDHEN, CDR2 SYDVKM. This CDR3 spans 12 amino acids. Trimming took 10 bases from V and 2 from J; bases not matched to a gene: 5. The CDR3 loop is CATREGAYEQYF. CDR3 sequence (DNA): TGTGCCACCAGGGAGGGAGCCTACGAGCAGTACTTC. Supplemented by reference TRBV28 and TRBJ2-7, the full variable domain reads DVKVTQSSRYLVKRTGEKVFLECVQDMDHENMFWYRQDPGLGLRLIYFSYDVKMKEKGDIPEGYSVSREKKERFSLILESASTNQTSMYLCATREGAYEQYFGPGTRLTVT.

This chain connects TRBV19 to TRBJ1-4; 7 bases align to TRBD1. After removal of 5 bases from V and 8 bases from J, the junction contained 8 bases not matched to a gene. The length of the CDR3 is 14 residues. The germline CDR1 and CDR2 sequences are LNHDA and SQIVND (reference sequence). This CDR3 is CASSHRGVYEKLFF. CDR3 DNA: TGTGCCAGTAGTCACAGGGGTGTTTACGAAAAACTGTTTTTT.

The gene calls are TRBV10-3 and TRBJ2-7; 11 bases line up with TRBD2. Germline CDR1 is ENHRY and CDR2 is SYGVKD. V lost 8 bases to trimming and J lost 0 bases; unmatched junction nucleotides: 6. This CDR3 has 15 residues. CDR3 in amino acids: CAIQGTSGDSYEQYF. CDR3 coding DNA: TGTGCCATCCAAGGGACTAGCGGCGACTCCTACGAGCAGTACTTC.

The rearrangement links TRBV6-1 to TRBJ1-5, with D unresolved. CDR3 length: 13 amino acids. Trimming left V 10 bases short and J 0 bases short, with 10 bases between. Germline V gene lookup returns CDR1 MNHNS and CDR2 SASEGT. This CDR3 reads CATDLNSNQPQHF. The CDR3 region has the DNA TGTGCCACCGACTTAAATAGCAATCAGCCCCAGCATTTT.

The CDR3 DNA reads as TGCGCCAGCAGCTTTGACAGTTATCAGCCCCAGCATTTT. Translation: CASSFDSYQPQHF. This sequence joins TRBV5-1 and TRBJ1-5; weak D call: TRBD1 (5 bases). V lost 2 bases and J 5 bases, leaving 8 bases between the germline ends. Germline V gives CDR1 SGHRS, CDR2 YFSETQ. CDR3 length: 13 amino acids.

This clone ranks as medium-sized. The chain has TRBV6-5 and TRBJ1-6; TRBD1 aligns across 9 bases. Germline CDR1 reads MNHEY; CDR2 reads SVGAGI. The CDR3 runs to 16 residues. V shed 0 bases, J shed 8 bases, and the junction held 5 bases outside the gene matches. CDR3 sequence: CASSYSSGQGYSPLHF. The CDR3 nucleotides read TGTGCCAGCAGTTACTCCTCGGGACAGGGCTATTCACCCCTCCACTTT.

The chain links TRBV27 to TRBJ1-2; TRBD1 might be the D (5 bases). Trimming took off 5 bases at V and 4 bases at J, with 14 bases between the two ends. Germline CDR1 MNHEY, CDR2 SMNVEV (reference sequence). The CDR3 covers 14 residues. DNA of the CDR3: TGTGCCAGCAGTCCCACAGGTTTCCTCTATGGCTACACCTTC. As protein: CASSPTGFLYGYTF.

V gene TRBV5-4 combines with J gene TRBJ2-5; 10 bases fit TRBD1. Trimming at V came to 4 bases and at J to 4 bases, leaving 4 bases not matched to a gene. The CDR3 runs to 14 residues. Germline lookup yields CDR1 SGHNT and CDR2 YYREEE (reference sequence). The CDR3 loop is CASSGDRGRETQYF. The CDR3, as DNA: TGTGCCAGCAGCGGCGACAGGGGGCGAGAGACCCAGTACTTC.

J is TRBJ2-5 and V is TRBV28; D might be TRBD1 (5 bases). The V gene's germline CDR1 is MDHEN and CDR2 SYDVKM. Trimming took off 6 bases at V and 2 bases at J, with 16 bases between the two ends. There are 15 residues in the CDR3. DNA for the CDR3: TGTGCCAGCAGGGCCCCTGGGGCACCTCAAGAGACCCAGTACTTC. Translation gives CASRAPGAPQETQYF.

The chain joins TRBV6-1 to TRBJ1-2; TRBD1 agrees at 7 bases. Per germline, CDR1 MNHNS and CDR2 SASEGT. The CDR3 consists of 13 residues. The J segment lost 6 bases and the V segment lost 1 base, leaving 2 bases of the junction unmatched. The CDR3 DNA reads as TGTGCCAGCAGTGAAGGCAGGGGGGATGGCTACACCTTC. This encodes CASSEGRGDGYTF.

The rearrangement joins TRBV18 to TRBJ2-2, with TRBD2 matching over 11 bases. The CDR3 runs to 19 residues. The V segment lost 3 bases and the J segment 7 bases; nucleotides outside the gene matches: 16. Germline-derived CDR1 and CDR2 are KGHSH and LQKENI. The CDR3 DNA reads TGTGCCAGCTCACCTAGAGTATTTGGGACTAGCGGAGTCGACGGGGAGCTGTTTTTT. As protein: CASSPRVFGTSGVDGELFF.